This T cell receptor (beta chain) was sequenced during a study of Ad26.COV2.S vaccination and SARS-CoV-2 variants. Overall study: Intramuscular Ad26.COV2.S at 5x10^10 or 1x10^11 viral particles.

Profiling relied on immunoSEQ multiplex PCR, and the TCRdb table lists in-frame clones only, not all of them. The sample comprises about 350,000 clones, 88% of which are singletons, and 6.4% rests with the top ten. Trimming removed 2 bases at V and 9 bases at J, with 13 bases between. CDR3 size: 13 residues. Germline V gives CDR1 MNHNY, CDR2 SVGAGI (reference sequence). Treatment given: around 19 received Ad26.COV2.S at low or high dose, single or two shots; roughly five received placebo; per-sample allocation not given. Sample collection was performed on day 63 after the first vaccine or placebo injection.

The V gene is TRBV6-6, the J gene TRBJ1-2; D not resolved. Sequences were derived from peripheral blood, sampled in a trial of Ad26.COV2.S vaccine versus placebo. This TCR was recovered from a person between 18 and 65 years old who received the Ad26.COV2.S COVID-19 vaccine or a placebo. The CDR3 reads CASSYLSGLSYTF. CDR3 nucleotide sequence: TGTGCCAGCAGTTACCTATCAGGCTTGAGCTACACCTTC.